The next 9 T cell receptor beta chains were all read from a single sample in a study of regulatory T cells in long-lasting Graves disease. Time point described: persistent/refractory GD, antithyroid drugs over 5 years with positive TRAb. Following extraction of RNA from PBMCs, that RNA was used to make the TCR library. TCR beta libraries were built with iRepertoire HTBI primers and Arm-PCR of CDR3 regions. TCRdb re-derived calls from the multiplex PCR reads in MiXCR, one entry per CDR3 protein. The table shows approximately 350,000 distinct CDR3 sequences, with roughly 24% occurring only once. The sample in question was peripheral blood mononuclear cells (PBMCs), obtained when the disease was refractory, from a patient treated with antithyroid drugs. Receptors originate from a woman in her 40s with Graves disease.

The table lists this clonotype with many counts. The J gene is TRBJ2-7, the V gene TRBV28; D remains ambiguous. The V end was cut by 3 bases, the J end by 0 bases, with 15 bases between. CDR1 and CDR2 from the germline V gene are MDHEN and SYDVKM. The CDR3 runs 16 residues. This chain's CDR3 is CASSLRLYVSSYEQYF. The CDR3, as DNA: TGTGCCAGCAGTTTGAGGTTGTACGTTAGCTCCTACGAGCAGTACTTC.

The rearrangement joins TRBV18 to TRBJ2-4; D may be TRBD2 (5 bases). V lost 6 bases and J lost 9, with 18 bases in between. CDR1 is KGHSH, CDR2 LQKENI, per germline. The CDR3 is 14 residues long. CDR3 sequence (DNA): TGTGCCAGCTCCCAACGCGAGGGAGCGGTCATTCAGTACTTC. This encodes CASSQREGAVIQYF.

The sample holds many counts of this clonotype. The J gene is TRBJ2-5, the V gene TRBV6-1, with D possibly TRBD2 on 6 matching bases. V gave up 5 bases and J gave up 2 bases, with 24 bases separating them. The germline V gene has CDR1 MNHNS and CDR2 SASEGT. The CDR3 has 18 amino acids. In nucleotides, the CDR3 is TGTGCCAGCAGTCCACTTCGAGGAAAAGCGGGCACTCAAGAGACCCAGTACTTC. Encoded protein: CASSPLRGKAGTQETQYF.

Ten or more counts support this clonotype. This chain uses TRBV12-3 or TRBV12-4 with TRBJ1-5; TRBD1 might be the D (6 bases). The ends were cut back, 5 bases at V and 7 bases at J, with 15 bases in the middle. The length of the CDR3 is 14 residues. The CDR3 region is CASSKTGSGQPQHF. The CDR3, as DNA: TGTGCCAGCAGTAAGACAGGTTCGGGGCAGCCCCAGCATTTT.

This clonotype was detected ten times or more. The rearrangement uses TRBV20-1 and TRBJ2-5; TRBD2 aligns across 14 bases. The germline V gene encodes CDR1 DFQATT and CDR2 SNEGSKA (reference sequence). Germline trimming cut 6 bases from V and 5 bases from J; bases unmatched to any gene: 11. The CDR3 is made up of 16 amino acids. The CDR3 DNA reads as TGCAGTGCACTGGGACTAGCGGGAGATTATCGGGAGACCCAGTACTTC. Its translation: CSALGLAGDYRETQYF.

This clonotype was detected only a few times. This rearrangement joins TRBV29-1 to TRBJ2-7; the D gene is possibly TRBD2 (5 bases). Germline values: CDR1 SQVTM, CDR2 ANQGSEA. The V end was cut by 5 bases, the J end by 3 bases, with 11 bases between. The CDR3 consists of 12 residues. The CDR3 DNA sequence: TGCAGCGTTCTGTCGGGGAACTACGAGCAGTACTTC. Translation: CSVLSGNYEQYF.

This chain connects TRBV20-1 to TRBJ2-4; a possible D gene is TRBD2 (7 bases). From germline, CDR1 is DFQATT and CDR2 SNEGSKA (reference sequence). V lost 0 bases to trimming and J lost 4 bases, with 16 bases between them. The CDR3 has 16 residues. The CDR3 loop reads CSAREGEGVVKNIQYF. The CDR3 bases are TGCAGTGCTAGAGAAGGGGAGGGGGTGGTTAAAAACATTCAGTACTTC.

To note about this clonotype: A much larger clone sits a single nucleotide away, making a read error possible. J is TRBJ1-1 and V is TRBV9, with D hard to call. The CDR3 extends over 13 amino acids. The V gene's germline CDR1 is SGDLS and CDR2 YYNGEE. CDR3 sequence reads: CASSVGANTEALF. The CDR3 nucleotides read TGTGCCAGCAGCGTAGGGGCGAACACTGAAGCTCTCTTT.

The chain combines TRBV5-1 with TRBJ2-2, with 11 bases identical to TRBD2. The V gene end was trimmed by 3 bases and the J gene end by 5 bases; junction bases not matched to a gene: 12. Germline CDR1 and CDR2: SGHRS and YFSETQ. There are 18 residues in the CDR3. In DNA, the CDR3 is TGCGCCAGCAGCTCACCCTCCGCCAGACTAGCGGGAACCGGGGAGCTGTTTTTT. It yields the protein CASSSPSARLAGTGELFF.